Presented here are 27 T cell receptor beta chains from one specimen sequenced in a study of early stage breast cancer tumors. Here immunoSEQ multiplex PCR was the method, and the copy in TCRdb shows in-frame clones only, minus some. The data hold some 58,000 clones, with 60% to 85% observed a single time. Sequences were obtained from blood. Every receptor here comes from a person aged 25 to 39 with breast cancer.

The rearrangement uses TRBV28 and TRBJ1-3; D unclear. The ends were cut back, 3 bases at V and 4 bases at J, with 22 bases in the middle. The CDR3 contains 18 residues. The germline V gene encodes CDR1 MDHEN and CDR2 SYDVKM. The CDR3 bases are TGTGCCAGCAGTTTCTACCCCGAAAGGCTCGCGGAAGGAAACACCATATATTTT. Translation gives CASSFYPERLAEGNTIYF.

The chain is built from TRBV6-6 and TRBJ1-2; D gene uncertain. Trimming removed 6 bases from V and 2 bases from J, with 10 bases in between. The CDR3 extends over 13 amino acids. CDR1 is MNHNY and CDR2 is SVGAGI in the germline V gene (reference sequence). DNA for the CDR3: TGTGCCAGCAGCCCGGACCCAAACTATGGCTACACCTTC. This sequence encodes CASSPDPNYGYTF.

The V gene is TRBV4-1, the J gene TRBJ2-7; tentative D call: TRBD1 (6 bases). CDR3 size: 15 residues. Germline V CDR1 and CDR2: MGHRA, YSYEKL. The germline V and J ends were trimmed by 0 bases and 1 base, with 10 bases remaining between them. The CDR3 nucleotides are TGCGCCAGCAGCCAAGAGGCACAGGGATCCTACGAGCAGTACTTC. Its translation: CASSQEAQGSYEQYF.

This clone appeared once. The V call is TRBV27, the J call TRBJ2-7; D remains unclear. The CDR3 spans 14 residues. V was trimmed by 1 base and J by 0 bases, leaving 7 bases between them. The germline CDR1 and CDR2 sequences are MNHEY and SMNVEV (reference sequence). The CDR3 loop reads CASSLFEDSYEQYF. DNA for the CDR3: TGTGCCAGCAGTTTATTTGAGGACTCCTACGAGCAGTACTTC.

This clone was counted between two and nine times. The rearrangement uses TRBV7-9 and TRBJ1-1; D unclear. This CDR3 region has 14 residues. The germline CDR1 and CDR2 sequences are SEHNR and FQNEAQ (reference sequence). Between the trimmed V and J ends, which lost 5 bases and 3 bases, there was a span of 13 bases. CDR3 protein: CASSRRLGDTEAFF. CDR3 in DNA: TGTGCCAGCAGCCGACGACTTGGGGACACTGAAGCTTTCTTT.

By share, this clone counts as medium-sized. Written as DNA, the CDR3 is TGCGCCAGCAGCCAAGGAGCCATCTCCTACGAGCAGTACTTC. It yields the protein CASSQGAISYEQYF. This chain joins TRBV4-3 and TRBJ2-7; D not resolved. V was shortened by 1 base and J by 0 bases, with 7 bases between the two germline ends. This CDR3 is 14 amino acids long. The germline V gene encodes CDR1 LGHNA and CDR2 YSLEER.

V gene TRBV18 combines with J gene TRBJ2-7; 7 bases align to TRBD2. From germline, CDR1 is KGHSH and CDR2 LQKENI. J gave up 2 bases and V 6 bases, and 7 bases lay outside the gene matches. This CDR3 has 14 amino acids. CDR3 sequence (DNA): TGTGCCAGCTCGAGCGGGACTCAGGCCTACGAGCAGTACTTC. Amino acid sequence: CASSSGTQAYEQYF.

The chain recombines TRBV7-3 with TRBJ2-3; tentatively, D is TRBD1 (5 bases). This CDR3 has 12 amino acids. CDR1 and CDR2 (germline): SGHTA, FQGTGA. V lost 5 bases and J lost 5, with 8 bases in between. The CDR3 nucleotides are TGTGCCAGCAGCCCCCAGGGAGATACGCAGTATTTT. It codes for CASSPQGDTQYF.

This clone was observed a single time. The chain carries TRBV25-1 and TRBJ1-2; the match to TRBD1 covers 7 bases. The germline gives CDR1 MGHDK, CDR2 SYGVNS. The CDR3 has 14 amino acids. After removal of 2 bases from V and 4 bases from J, the junction contained 4 bases not matched to a gene. CDR3 nucleotide sequence: TGTGCCAGCAGTGAAGGGGGACAGCTCTATGGCTACACCTTC. Translating gives CASSEGGQLYGYTF.

The chain has TRBV6-4 and TRBJ1-1; 9 positions agree with TRBD1. Germline CDR1 MRHNA, CDR2 SNTAGT. J lost 1 base, V lost 4 bases, and 16 bases had no gene match. The CDR3 sequence is 19 residues long. This chain's CDR3 is CASSAMIYRGRVANTEAFF. The CDR3 DNA reads as TGTGCCAGCAGTGCGATGATCTACAGGGGGCGCGTAGCGAACACTGAAGCTTTCTTT.

The rearrangement uses TRBV5-1 and TRBJ1-2; unclear D gene. Trimming stripped 7 bases from V and 4 bases from J, with 14 bases between. Germline assignment: CDR1 SGHRS and CDR2 YFSETQ. This CDR3 is built from 13 residues. The CDR3, as DNA: TGCGCCAGCGGAATAGACCCTCCCTATGGCTACACCTTC. It translates to CASGIDPPYGYTF.

This clone has just a few counts. This chain connects TRBV19 to TRBJ2-2; 8 nucleotides line up with TRBD2. This CDR3 has 15 residues. V shed 6 bases, J shed 4 bases, and the junction held 7 bases outside the gene matches. Germline-derived CDR1 and CDR2 are LNHDA and SQIVND (reference sequence). CDR3 loop: CASSRAGRGTGELFF. For the CDR3, the DNA is TGTGCCAGTAGCAGGGCCGGGAGGGGCACCGGGGAGCTGTTTTTT.

This CDR3 is CASSRSPWGGSDTGELFF. In DNA form, the CDR3 reads TGTGCCAGCAGCCGCTCCCCATGGGGAGGCTCGGACACCGGGGAGCTGTTTTTT. The V call is TRBV14, the J call TRBJ2-2; D is perhaps TRBD2 (6 bases). CDR3 size: 18 residues. The V gene's germline CDR1 is SGHDN and CDR2 FVKESK. V was clipped by 4 bases and J by 3 bases, with 21 bases between them.

This chain joins TRBV2 and TRBJ2-7; 8 nucleotides agree with TRBD2. CDR3 length: 12 amino acids. The ends lost 7 bases at V and 5 bases at J; junction bases unmatched: 4. Germline CDR1 SNHLY, CDR2 FYNNEI. CDR3 DNA: TGTGCCAGCAAGACTAGCGTCCACGAGCAGTACTTC. Translating it yields CASKTSVHEQYF.

This rearrangement joins TRBV6-1 to TRBJ2-7; 8 bases are a match to TRBD1. V gave up 2 bases and J gave up 5 bases; unmatched junction bases: 11. Germline lookup yields CDR1 MNHNS and CDR2 SASEGT. The CDR3 loop spans 16 amino acids. CDR3 loop: CASSEIKSGGPDEQYF. The CDR3 bases are TGTGCCAGCAGTGAAATTAAATCAGGGGGCCCTGACGAGCAGTACTTC.

This clone occurred a few times. The rearrangement joins TRBV5-1 to TRBJ2-6; D tentatively fits TRBD1 or TRBD2 (5 bases each). Looked up from germline, CDR1 is SGHRS and CDR2 is YFSETQ. CDR3 size: 18 residues. The germline V and J ends were trimmed by 0 bases and 0 bases, with 13 bases remaining between them. The CDR3 here is CASSLGIGTGSGANVLTF. In DNA, the CDR3 is TGCGCCAGCAGCTTGGGAATTGGGACGGGCTCTGGGGCCAACGTCCTGACTTTC. The full variable domain, with the rest looked up from reference TRBV5-1 and TRBJ2-6, is KAGVTQTPRYLIKTRGQQVTLSCSPISGHRSVSWYQQTPGQGLQFLFEYFSETQRNKGNFPGRFSGRQFSNSRSEMNVSTLELGDSALYLCASSLGIGTGSGANVLTFGAGSRLTVL.

The chain is built from TRBV5-4 and TRBJ1-1; possible D gene TRBD1, 5 bases. The CDR3 length is 12 residues. Germline assignment: CDR1 SGHNT and CDR2 YYREEE (reference sequence). V gave up 4 bases and J gave up 1 base, with 5 bases separating them. Written as DNA, the CDR3 is TGTGCCAGCAGCGGGGCGAACACTGAAGCTTTCTTT. As protein: CASSGANTEAFF.

This chain connects TRBV19 to TRBJ1-1; D unresolved. V shed 1 base and J shed 4 bases, with 13 bases lying between them. This CDR3 spans 15 amino acids. In germline, CDR1 is LNHDA, CDR2 SQIVND (reference sequence). CDR3 sequence (DNA): TGTGCCAGTAGTATAGGCGCCTTGATGGGCACTGAAGCTTTCTTT. Its protein is CASSIGALMGTEAFF.

V is TRBV5-1 and J is TRBJ1-1; possible D gene TRBD1, 6 bases. The germline V gene has CDR1 SGHRS and CDR2 YFSETQ. V was trimmed by 3 bases and J by 4 bases, leaving 22 bases between them. This CDR3 has 17 residues. The CDR3 coding sequence is TGCGCCAGCAGCTCGGACTTTGGGGGCTCCTCGGCCACTGAAGCTTTCTTT. Amino acid sequence: CASSSDFGGSSATEAFF. Supplemented by reference TRBV5-1 and TRBJ1-1, the full variable domain reads KAGVTQTPRYLIKTRGQQVTLSCSPISGHRSVSWYQQTPGQGLQFLFEYFSETQRNKGNFPGRFSGRQFSNSRSEMNVSTLELGDSALYLCASSSDFGGSSATEAFFGQGTRLTVV.

Here the CDR3 DNA reads TGTGCCGGCTCGCAACAGTGGTCTAATGAAAAACTGTTTTTT. Translation gives CAGSQQWSNEKLFF. The gene calls are TRBV30 and TRBJ1-4; D not resolved. V shed 8 bases and J shed 3 bases, with 16 bases lying between them. CDR3 length: 14 residues. Germline V CDR1 and CDR2: GTSNPN, SVGIG (reference sequence).

This clone appeared once. The chain uses TRBV27 and TRBJ1-1, with 10 bases lining up with TRBD1. The CDR3 loop spans 17 amino acids. The junction had 14 bases not matched to a gene; V was cut back by 5 bases and J by 5 bases. CDR1 is MNHEY and CDR2 is SMNVEV in the germline V gene (reference sequence). The CDR3 region has the DNA TGTGCCAGCAGTCTGATCCGGGACAGGGGTAGAGAAACTGAAGCTTTCTTT. Translated, it gives CASSLIRDRGRETEAFF.

V usage is TRBV7-2 and J usage is TRBJ1-1; no firm D call. Deletions cut 5 bases from V and 9 bases from J, with 16 bases between. Germline V gives CDR1 SGHTA, CDR2 FQGNSA. The CDR3 covers 13 residues. The DNA of the CDR3 is TGTGCCAGCAGCCCACGGACGGGGTCTCAAGCTTTCTTT. This gives the protein CASSPRTGSQAFF.

This clone was detected once. The chain recombines TRBV6-6 with TRBJ1-2; no clear D gene. V was shortened by 6 bases and J by 4 bases, with 12 bases between the two germline ends. The CDR3 extends over 13 amino acids. Germline V gene data show CDR1 as MNHNY and CDR2 as SVGAGI (reference sequence). The DNA for the CDR3 is TGTGCCAGCAGGCATCGTCCCGTCTATGGCTACACCTTC. It codes for CASRHRPVYGYTF.

The V call is TRBV11-2, the J call TRBJ1-4; D uncertain. The CDR3 runs to 16 residues. Trimming removed 1 base at V and 0 bases at J, with 9 bases between. CDR1 and CDR2 (germline): SGHAT, FQNNGV. The CDR3 sequence: CASSLVPTATNEKLFF. As DNA, the CDR3 is TGTGCCAGCAGCTTAGTTCCGACGGCAACTAATGAAAAACTGTTTTTT.

V usage is TRBV9 and J usage is TRBJ2-3; no definite D call. CDR1 and CDR2 (germline): SGDLS, YYNGEE. With 2 bases removed from V and 5 bases from J, the gap between germline ends came to 6 bases. The CDR3 runs to 12 residues. CDR3 region: CASSVMVDTQYF. The CDR3 DNA reads TGTGCCAGCAGCGTCATGGTAGATACGCAGTATTTT.

This chain joins TRBV7-2 and TRBJ2-1; 13 positions match TRBD2. The length of the CDR3 is 16 residues. Germline lookup yields CDR1 SGHTA and CDR2 FQGNSA. Trimming cost V 5 bases and J 6 bases; bases outside gene matches: 7. The CDR3 nucleotides are TGTGCCAGCAGCCTTCAACTAGCGGGGGGGTTCAATGAGCAGTTCTTC. As protein: CASSLQLAGGFNEQFF. Variable domain in full (rest from reference TRBV7-2 and TRBJ2-1): GAGVSQSPSNKVTEKGKDVELRCDPISGHTALYWYRQSLGQGLEFLIYFQGNSAPDKSGLPSDRFSAERTGGSVSTLTIQRTQQEDSAVYLCASSLQLAGGFNEQFFGPGTRLTVL.

The V and J genes are TRBV10-2 and TRBJ2-7, with 7 bases matching TRBD1. Germline assignment: CDR1 WSHSY and CDR2 SAAADI. V shed 7 bases and J 3 bases; nucleotides not matched to a gene: 6. The CDR3 is 13 amino acids. CDR3 region: CASTPQGLYEQYF. The CDR3 DNA reads as TGCGCCAGCACTCCACAGGGGCTCTACGAGCAGTACTTC.